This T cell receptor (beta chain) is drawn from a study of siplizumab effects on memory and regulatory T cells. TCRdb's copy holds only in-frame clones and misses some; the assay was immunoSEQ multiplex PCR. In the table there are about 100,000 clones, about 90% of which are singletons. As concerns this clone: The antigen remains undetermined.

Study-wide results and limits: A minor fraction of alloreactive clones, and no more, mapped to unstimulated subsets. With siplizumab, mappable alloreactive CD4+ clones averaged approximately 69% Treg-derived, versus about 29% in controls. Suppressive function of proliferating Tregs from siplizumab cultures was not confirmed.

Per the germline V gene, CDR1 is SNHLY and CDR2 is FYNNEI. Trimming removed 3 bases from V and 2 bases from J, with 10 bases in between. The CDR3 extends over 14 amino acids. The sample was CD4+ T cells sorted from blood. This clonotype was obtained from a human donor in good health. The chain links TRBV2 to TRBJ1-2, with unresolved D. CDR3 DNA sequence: TGTGCCAGCAGTGACCAGACAAACAACTATGGCTACACCTTC. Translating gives CASSDQTNNYGYTF.